This T cell receptor beta chain appears in the sequencing data of a study of T cell responses to AZD1222 COVID-19 vaccine. Turning to the study itself: Second doses that came at about 4 or about 12 weeks were put together. Overall study findings and caveats: Nearly half of spike-specific TCRs reportedly go after variant regions that carry no mutations.

Notes on this clone: As yet, its antigen is unknown.

The table came from immunoSEQ multiplex PCR; TCRdb's copy has only in-frame clones and leaves some out. The sample records about 140,000 clones, around 88% being singletons. The V gene lost 6 bases and the J gene lost 8 bases, with 19 bases spanning the gap. This CDR3 is built from 13 residues. Germline-derived CDR1 and CDR2 are SQVTM and ANQGSEA. The receptor was derived from an adult in good health. The chain recombines TRBV29-1 with TRBJ1-2; D not certain. Here the sequenced sample was peripheral blood, taken on day 0 of AZD1222 vaccination. CDR3 nucleotide sequence: TGCAGCGTGTTACAAGGGCCGGCGTTAGGCTACACCTTC. Its protein product is CSVLQGPALGYTF.